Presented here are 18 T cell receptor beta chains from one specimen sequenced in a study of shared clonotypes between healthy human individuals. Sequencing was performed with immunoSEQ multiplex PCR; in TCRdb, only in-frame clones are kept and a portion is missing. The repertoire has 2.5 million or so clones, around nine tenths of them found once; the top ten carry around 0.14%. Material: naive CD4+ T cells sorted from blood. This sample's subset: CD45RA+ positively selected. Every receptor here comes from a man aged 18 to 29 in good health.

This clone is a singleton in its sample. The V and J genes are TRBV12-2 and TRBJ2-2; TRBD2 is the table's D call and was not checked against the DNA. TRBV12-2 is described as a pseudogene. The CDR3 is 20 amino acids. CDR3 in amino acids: CASRLVRETSGRRNTGELFF. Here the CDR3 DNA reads TGTGCAAGTCGCTTAGTCAGGGAGACTAGCGGGAGAAGGAACACCGGGGAGCTGTTTTTT.

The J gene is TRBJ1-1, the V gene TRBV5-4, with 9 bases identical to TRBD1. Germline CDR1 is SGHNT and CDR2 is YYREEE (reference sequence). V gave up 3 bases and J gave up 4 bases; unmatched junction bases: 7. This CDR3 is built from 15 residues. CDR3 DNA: TGTGCCAGCAGCTCCACAGGGGGCGCAGGCACTGAAGCTTTCTTT. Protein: CASSSTGGAGTEAFF.

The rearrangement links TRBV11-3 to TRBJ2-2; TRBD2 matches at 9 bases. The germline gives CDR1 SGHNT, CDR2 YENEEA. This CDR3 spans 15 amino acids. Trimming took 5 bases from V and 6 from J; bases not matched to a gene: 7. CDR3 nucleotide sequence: TGTGCCAGCAGCCGCGGGACTAGCCTACCCGGGGAGCTGTTTTTT. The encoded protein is CASSRGTSLPGELFF.

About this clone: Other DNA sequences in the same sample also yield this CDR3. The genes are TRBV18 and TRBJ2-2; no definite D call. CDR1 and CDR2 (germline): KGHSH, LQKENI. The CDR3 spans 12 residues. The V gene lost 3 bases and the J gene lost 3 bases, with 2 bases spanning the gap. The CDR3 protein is CASSPYTGELFF. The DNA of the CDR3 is TGTGCCAGCTCACCCTACACCGGGGAGCTGTTTTTT.

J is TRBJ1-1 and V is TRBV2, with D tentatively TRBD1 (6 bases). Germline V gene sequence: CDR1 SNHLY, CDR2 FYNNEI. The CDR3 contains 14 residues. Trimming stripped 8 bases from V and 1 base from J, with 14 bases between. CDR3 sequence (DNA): TGTGCCAGCCTCGGGGGCAGGACGAACACTGAAGCTTTCTTT. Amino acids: CASLGGRTNTEAFF.

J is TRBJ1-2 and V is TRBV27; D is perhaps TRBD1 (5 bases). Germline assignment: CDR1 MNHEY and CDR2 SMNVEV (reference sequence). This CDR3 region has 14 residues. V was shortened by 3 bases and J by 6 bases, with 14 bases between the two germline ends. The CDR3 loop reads CASSFRGAEDGYTF. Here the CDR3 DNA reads TGTGCCAGCAGTTTCCGAGGGGCAGAGGATGGCTACACCTTC.

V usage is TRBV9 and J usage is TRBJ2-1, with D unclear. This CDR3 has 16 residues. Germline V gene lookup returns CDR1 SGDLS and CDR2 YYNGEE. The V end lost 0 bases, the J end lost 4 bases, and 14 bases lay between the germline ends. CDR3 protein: CASSVASPVTYNEQFF. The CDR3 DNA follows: TGTGCCAGCAGCGTAGCTTCGCCCGTTACTTACAATGAGCAGTTCTTC.

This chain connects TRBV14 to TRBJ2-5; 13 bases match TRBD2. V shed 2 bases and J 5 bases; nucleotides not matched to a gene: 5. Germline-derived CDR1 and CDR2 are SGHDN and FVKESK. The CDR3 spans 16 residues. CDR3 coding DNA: TGTGCCAGCAGCCAATACGGACTAGCGGGGGAGGAGACCCAGTACTTC. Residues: CASSQYGLAGEETQYF.

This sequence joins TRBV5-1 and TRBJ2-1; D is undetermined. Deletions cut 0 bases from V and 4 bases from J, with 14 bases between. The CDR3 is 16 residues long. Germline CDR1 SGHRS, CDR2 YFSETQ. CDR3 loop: CASSLGLSGGYNEQFF. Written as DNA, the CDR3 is TGCGCCAGCAGCTTGGGTCTATCTGGTGGATACAATGAGCAGTTCTTC.

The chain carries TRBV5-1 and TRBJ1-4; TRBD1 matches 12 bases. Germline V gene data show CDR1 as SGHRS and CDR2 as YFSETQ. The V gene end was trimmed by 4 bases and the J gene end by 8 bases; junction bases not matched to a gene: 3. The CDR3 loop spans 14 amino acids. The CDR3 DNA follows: TGCGCCAGCAGCGGAGGGACAGGGGGCGAAAAACTGTTTTTT. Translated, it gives CASSGGTGGEKLFF.

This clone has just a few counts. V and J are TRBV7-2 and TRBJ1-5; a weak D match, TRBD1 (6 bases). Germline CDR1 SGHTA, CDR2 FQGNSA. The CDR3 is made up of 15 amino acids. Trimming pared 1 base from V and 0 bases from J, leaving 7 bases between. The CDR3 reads CASSLGTVSNQPQHF. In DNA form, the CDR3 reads TGTGCCAGCAGCTTAGGGACAGTTAGCAATCAGCCCCAGCATTTT.

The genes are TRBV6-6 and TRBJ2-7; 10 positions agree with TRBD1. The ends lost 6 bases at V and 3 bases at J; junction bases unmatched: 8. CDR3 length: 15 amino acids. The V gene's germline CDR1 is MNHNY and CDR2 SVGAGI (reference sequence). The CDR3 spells CASRTPGQGNYEQYF. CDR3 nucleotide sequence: TGTGCCAGCAGAACCCCGGGACAGGGGAACTACGAGCAGTACTTC.

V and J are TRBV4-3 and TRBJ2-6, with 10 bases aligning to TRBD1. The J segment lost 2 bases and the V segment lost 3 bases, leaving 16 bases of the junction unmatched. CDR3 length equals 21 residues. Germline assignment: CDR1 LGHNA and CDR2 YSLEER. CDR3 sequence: CASSQRSPTRTGGAGANVLTF. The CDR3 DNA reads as TGCGCCAGCAGCCAGAGGTCCCCTACGAGGACAGGGGGGGCTGGGGCCAACGTCCTGACTTTC.

The CDR3 region is CASSGGPGQETQYF. For the CDR3, the DNA is TGTGCCAGCAGCGGTGGTCCGGGCCAAGAGACCCAGTACTTC. The V call is TRBV11-2, the J call TRBJ2-5; D uncertain. The CDR3 totals 14 residues. The germline V and J ends were trimmed by 5 bases and 1 base, with 11 bases remaining between them. Germline-derived CDR1 and CDR2 are SGHAT and FQNNGV.

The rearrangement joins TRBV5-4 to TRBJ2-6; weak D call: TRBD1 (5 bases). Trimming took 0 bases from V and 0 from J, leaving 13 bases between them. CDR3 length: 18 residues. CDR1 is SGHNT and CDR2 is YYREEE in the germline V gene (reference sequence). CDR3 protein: CASSLGLARGSGANVLTF. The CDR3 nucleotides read TGTGCCAGCAGCTTGGGGTTGGCTAGGGGCTCTGGGGCCAACGTCCTGACTTTC.

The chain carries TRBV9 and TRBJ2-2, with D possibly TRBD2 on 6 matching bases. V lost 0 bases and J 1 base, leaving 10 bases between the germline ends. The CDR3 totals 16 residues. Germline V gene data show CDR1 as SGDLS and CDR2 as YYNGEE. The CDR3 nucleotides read TGTGCCAGCAGCGTAGGGCTAGCGCAGAACACCGGGGAGCTGTTTTTT. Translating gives CASSVGLAQNTGELFF. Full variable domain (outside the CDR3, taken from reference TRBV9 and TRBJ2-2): DSGVTQTPKHLITATGQRVTLRCSPRSGDLSVYWYQQSLDQGLQFLIQYYNGEERAKGNILERFSAQQFPDLHSELNLSSLELGDSALYFCASSVGLAQNTGELFFGEGSRLTVL.

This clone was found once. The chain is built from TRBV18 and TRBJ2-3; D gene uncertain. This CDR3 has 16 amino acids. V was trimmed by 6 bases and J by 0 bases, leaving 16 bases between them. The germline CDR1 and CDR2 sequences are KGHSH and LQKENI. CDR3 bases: TGTGCCAGCTCGCCAGCCTATCTAGGAAGCACAGATACGCAGTATTTT. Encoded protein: CASSPAYLGSTDTQYF.

This CDR3 reads CASSIAGGFSNQPQHF. CDR3 in DNA: TGTGCCAGTAGTATAGCCGGGGGCTTTAGCAATCAGCCCCAGCATTTT. This chain links TRBV19 with TRBJ1-5; possible D gene TRBD1, 6 bases. V was pared by 1 base and J by 0 bases, with 10 bases between. Germline V gene sequence: CDR1 LNHDA, CDR2 SQIVND (reference sequence). This CDR3 spans 16 amino acids.